This T cell receptor beta chain is drawn from a study of CD8+CD57+ T cells in acquired aplastic anemia. Overall study context: When averaged, DNA from sorted CD4+ and CD8+ cells came to 3.2 ug. On average, healthy donors gave approximately 10 million reads for CD4+ cells. Study-wide results and limits: Patients and controls shared 25 to 30 CD8+ CDR3 sequences, which appeared highly expressed in patients and within their immunodominant clones. CD8+ Simpson's diversity did not differ significantly between patients and controls.

Concerning this clonotype: Its antigen is currently unknown.

Researchers used genomic DNA as the template to profile TCR beta VDJ and CDR3. MiXCR, applied by TCRdb to the reads, yields one record per CDR3 protein. The sample carries hundreds of thousands of distinct CDR3 sequences, roughly 68% recorded once. The CDR3 contains 17 residues. Trimming cost V 3 bases and J 0 bases, with 15 bases left between them. Germline CDR1 LNHDA, CDR2 SQIVND (reference sequence). This clonotype originated in a human donor in good health, serving as a control. The chain links TRBV19 to TRBJ1-3; D unresolved. The sequencing sample was made of sorted CD4+, CD8+, or CD8+CD57+ T cells (not recorded which) from PBMCs. CDR3 in amino acids: CASSISEGLNSGNTIYF. DNA for the CDR3: TGTGCCAGTAGTATTAGTGAGGGCTTAAACTCTGGAAACACCATATATTTT. The full variable domain, completed using reference TRBV19 and TRBJ1-3, is DGGITQSPKYLFRKEGQNVTLSCEQNLNHDAMYWYRQDPGQGLRLIYYSQIVNDFQKGDIAEGYSVSREKKESFPLTVTSAQKNPTAFYLCASSISEGLNSGNTIYFGEGSWLTVV.